The sequence of this T cell receptor beta chain was determined in a study of T cells after yellow fever vaccination. Study results and caveats: Overlap between CD4 and CD8 compartments was detected for a small share of clonotypes. Abundant contaminating clonotypes from the bulk population could appear in FACS-sorted repertoires. Booster sampling recovered most clones from primary vaccination (roughly 97% CD4, approximately 90% CD8).

TCR cDNA was made by 5'RACE template switching, adding a universal primer site and UMIs. TCRdb fed the 5' RACE reads into MiXCR, producing one record per CDR3 protein. This table has approximately 96,000 distinct CDR3 sequences, approximately 9% appearing once. The CDR3 is 14 amino acids. The V gene end was trimmed by 5 bases and the J gene end by 3 bases; junction bases not matched to a gene: 7. Germline CDR1 is LNHDA and CDR2 is SQIVND (reference sequence). The V and J genes are TRBV19 and TRBJ2-7; 7 bases are shared with TRBD1. Sequencing was performed on CD8+ T cells not binding an NS4B(214-222) dextramer, sorted from PBMCs, taken more than 13 days after the first yellow fever vaccination. The source of this sequence is a man younger than 30 who received the YFV17D yellow fever vaccine. The CDR3 nucleotides read TGTGCCAGTAGTCCCTGGACAGGAGACTACGAGCAGTACTTC. Translated: CASSPWTGDYEQYF.